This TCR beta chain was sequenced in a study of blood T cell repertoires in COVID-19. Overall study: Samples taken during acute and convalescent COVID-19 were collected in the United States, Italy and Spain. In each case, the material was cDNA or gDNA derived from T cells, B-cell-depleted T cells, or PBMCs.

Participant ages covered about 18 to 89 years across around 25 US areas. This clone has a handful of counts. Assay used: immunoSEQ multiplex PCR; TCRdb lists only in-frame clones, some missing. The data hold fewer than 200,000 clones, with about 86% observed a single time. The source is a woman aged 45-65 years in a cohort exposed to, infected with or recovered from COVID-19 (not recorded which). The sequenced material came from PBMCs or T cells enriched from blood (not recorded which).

The chain's CDR3 is CASSFPGQGNYGYTF. The CDR3 DNA is TGTGCCAGCAGCTTTCCGGGACAGGGTAACTATGGCTACACCTTC. The rearrangement joins TRBV5-4 to TRBJ1-2, with 9 nucleotides matching TRBD1. Germline trimming cut 2 bases from V and 1 base from J; bases unmatched to any gene: 3. Germline CDR1 and CDR2: SGHNT and YYREEE (reference sequence). This CDR3 is built from 15 residues.